The rows below give T cell receptor beta chains drawn from one sample of a study of CD8 T cells in ankylosing spondylitis. TCRdb independently ran MiXCR on the 5' RACE reads; one entry per CDR3 protein. The sample carries a few hundred thousand distinct CDR3 sequences, more than 9% recorded once. Specimen: blood, either unsorted or a sorted T cell fraction (not recorded which). The receptors originated from a male donor with ankylosing spondylitis or in good health (not recorded which). Each CDR3 is given without its conserved first and last residue. The D gene is left open where the match is weak.

d_call	j_call	v_call	cdr3_aa
TRBD2	TRBJ2-3	TRBV4-1	ASSPGGATDTQY
.	TRBJ2-5	TRBV29-1	SVEPGQETQY
.	TRBJ1-5	TRBV24-1	ATSDSPGLRFNQPHH
TRBD2	TRBJ2-1	TRBV9	ASSGNGTSGGNEQF
TRBD1	TRBJ1-2	TRBV5-1	ASSPEGGTGKDGYT
TRBD1	TRBJ2-1	TRBV6-2/TRBV6-3	ASSPPDRATNEQF
.	TRBJ1-1	TRBV7-3	ASSLNVNTEAF
TRBD1	TRBJ2-3	TRBV9	ASSVRSGQTTDTQY
.	TRBJ2-2	TRBV6-1	ASTGDRSWDTGELF
.	TRBJ2-3	TRBV4-2	ASSQAFGARGADTQY
TRBD2	TRBJ2-1	TRBV5-6	ASSVGTSGRSSYNEQF
TRBD2	TRBJ2-5	TRBV7-2	ASSFRTSEETQY
.	TRBJ1-3	TRBV11-2	ASSQDGGNTIY
TRBD1	TRBJ2-3	TRBV9	ASSFRKGASTDTQY
TRBD2	TRBJ2-2	TRBV7-3	ASSLPRGVNTGELF
TRBD1	TRBJ1-5	TRBV15	ATSRGGTGVGNQPQH
.	TRBJ1-5	TRBV5-1	ASSSGYNSNQPQH
.	TRBJ2-5	TRBV7-2	ASSQLVATQETQY
.	TRBJ2-5	TRBV5-1	ASSLGQGYETQY
TRBD2	TRBJ2-5	TRBV6-1	ASSGLAAGQETQY
TRBD1	TRBJ1-2	TRBV20-1	SASRQGADRNT
TRBD1	TRBJ2-2	TRBV12-3/TRBV12-4	ASSFTGGDFTGELF
.	TRBJ1-3	TRBV28	ASNGGRAQGNTIY
TRBD2	TRBJ2-3	TRBV29-1	SVEKSGGVTDTQY
.	TRBJ2-3	TRBV24-1	ATSDTLKGGRDTQY
TRBD1	TRBJ1-4	TRBV7-9	ASSQGQGGEKLF
TRBD2	TRBJ2-1	TRBV7-3	ASSSKRGGYNEQF
.	TRBJ2-7	TRBV5-1	ASSLEGRVIDEQY
.	TRBJ1-1	TRBV7-2	ASSLSENTEAF